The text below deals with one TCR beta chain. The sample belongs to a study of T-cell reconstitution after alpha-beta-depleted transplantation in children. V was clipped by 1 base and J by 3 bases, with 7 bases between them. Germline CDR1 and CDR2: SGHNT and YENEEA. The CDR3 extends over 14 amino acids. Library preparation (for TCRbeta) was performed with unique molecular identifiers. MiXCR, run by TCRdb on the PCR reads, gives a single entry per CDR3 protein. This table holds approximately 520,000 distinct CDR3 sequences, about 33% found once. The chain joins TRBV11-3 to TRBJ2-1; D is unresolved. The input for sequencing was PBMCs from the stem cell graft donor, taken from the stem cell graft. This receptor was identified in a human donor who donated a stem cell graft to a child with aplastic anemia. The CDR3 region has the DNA TGTGCCAGCAGCTTAGGGTCAGTCTACAATGAGCAGTTCTTC. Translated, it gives CASSLGSVYNEQFF. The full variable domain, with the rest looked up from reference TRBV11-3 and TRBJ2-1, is EAGVVQSPRYKIIEKKQPVAFWCNPISGHNTLYWYLQNLGQGPELLIRYENEEAVDDSQLPKDRFSAERLKGVDSTLKIQPAELGDSAVYLCASSLGSVYNEQFFGPGTRLTVL.